This paragraph covers one T cell receptor beta chain sequence. Its cognate antigen is unknown. The sample is drawn from a study of CXCR3-negative and CXCR3-positive naive CD8 T cells. The CDR3 extends over 15 amino acids. Germline CDR1 is SGHVS and CDR2 is FNYEAQ. Libraries of TRB cDNA were made by 5' RACE and carried UMIs. TCRdb reworked the 5' RACE reads into one entry per CDR3 protein, no DNA. Recorded here are 70,000 to 100,000 distinct CDR3 sequences; the top ten clones represent over 1.5%. Sorting was done in triplicate for each CD8+ T cell subset (about 320,000 cells each). Study conclusions and caveats: Comparison of naive cells showed more hydrophobic TRB CDR3s in CXCR3-positive than in CXCR3-negative naive cells.

Material: naive CXCR3- CD8+ T cells from blood. As to subset: CD45RO-CCR7+CD27+CD95- naive CD8+ T cells lacking CXCR3 (TNR3-). The clonotype was recovered from a human donor in good health. Some clones in this sample may be carry-over from other donors' samples. V is TRBV7-6 and J is TRBJ1-1; the TCRdb D gene call, TRBD1, has no DNA to confirm it. The CDR3 loop reads CASSSGQGLNTEAFF.